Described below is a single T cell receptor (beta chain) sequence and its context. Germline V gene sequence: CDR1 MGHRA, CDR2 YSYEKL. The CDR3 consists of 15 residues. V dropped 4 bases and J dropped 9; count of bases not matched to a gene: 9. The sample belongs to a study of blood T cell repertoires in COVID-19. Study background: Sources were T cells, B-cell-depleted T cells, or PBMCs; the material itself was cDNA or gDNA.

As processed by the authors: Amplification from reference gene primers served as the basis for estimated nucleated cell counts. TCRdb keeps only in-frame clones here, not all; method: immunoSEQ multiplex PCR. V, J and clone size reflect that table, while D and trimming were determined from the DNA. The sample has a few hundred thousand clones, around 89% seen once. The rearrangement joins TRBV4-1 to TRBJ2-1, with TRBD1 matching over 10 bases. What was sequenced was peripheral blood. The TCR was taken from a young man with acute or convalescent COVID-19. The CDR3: CASSRDRGQWAEQFF. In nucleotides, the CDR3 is TGCGCCAGCAGCCGCGACAGGGGGCAATGGGCTGAGCAGTTCTTC.